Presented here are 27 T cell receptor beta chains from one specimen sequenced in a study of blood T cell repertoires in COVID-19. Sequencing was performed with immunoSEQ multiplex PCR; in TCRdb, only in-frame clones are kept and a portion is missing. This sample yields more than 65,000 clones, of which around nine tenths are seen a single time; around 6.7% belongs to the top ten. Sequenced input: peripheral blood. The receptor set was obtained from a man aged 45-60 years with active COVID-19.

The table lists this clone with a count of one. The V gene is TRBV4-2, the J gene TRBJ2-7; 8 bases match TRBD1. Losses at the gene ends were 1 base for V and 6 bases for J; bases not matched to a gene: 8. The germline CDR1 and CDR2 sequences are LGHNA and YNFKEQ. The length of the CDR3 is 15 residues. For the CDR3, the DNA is TGTGCCAGCAGCCAAGGCAGACAGGGGTGGGTCGAGCAGTACTTC. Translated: CASSQGRQGWVEQYF.

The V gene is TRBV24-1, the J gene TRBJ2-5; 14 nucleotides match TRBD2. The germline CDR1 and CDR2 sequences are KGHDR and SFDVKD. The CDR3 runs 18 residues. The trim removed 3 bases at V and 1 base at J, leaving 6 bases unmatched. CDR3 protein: CATSDPLTSGRAQETQYF. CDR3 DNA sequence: TGTGCCACCAGTGATCCCCTGACTAGCGGGAGGGCCCAAGAGACCCAGTACTTC.

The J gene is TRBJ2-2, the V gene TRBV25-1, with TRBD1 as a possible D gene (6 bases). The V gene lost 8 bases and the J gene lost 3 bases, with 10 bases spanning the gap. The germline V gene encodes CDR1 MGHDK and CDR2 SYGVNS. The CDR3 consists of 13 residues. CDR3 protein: CASLQGDTGELFF. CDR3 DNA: TGTGCCAGCCTACAGGGAGACACCGGGGAGCTGTTTTTT.

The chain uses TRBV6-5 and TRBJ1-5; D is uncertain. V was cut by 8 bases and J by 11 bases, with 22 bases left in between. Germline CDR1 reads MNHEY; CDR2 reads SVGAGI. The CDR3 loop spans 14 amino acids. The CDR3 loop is CASREGETSRAQHF. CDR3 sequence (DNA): TGTGCCAGCCGGGAGGGAGAGACCTCCCGAGCCCAGCATTTT.

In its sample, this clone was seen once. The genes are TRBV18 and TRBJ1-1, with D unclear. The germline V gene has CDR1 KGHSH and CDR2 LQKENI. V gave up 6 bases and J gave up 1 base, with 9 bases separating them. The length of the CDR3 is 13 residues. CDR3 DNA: TGTGCCAGCTCCCGGGTGAGGAACACTGAAGCTTTCTTT. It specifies CASSRVRNTEAFF.

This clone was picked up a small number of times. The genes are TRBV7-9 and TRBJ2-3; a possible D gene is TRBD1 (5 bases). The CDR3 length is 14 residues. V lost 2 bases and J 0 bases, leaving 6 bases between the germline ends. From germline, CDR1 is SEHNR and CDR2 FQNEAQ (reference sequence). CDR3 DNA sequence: TGTGCCAGCAGCTTACAGGGTAGCACAGATACGCAGTATTTT. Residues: CASSLQGSTDTQYF.

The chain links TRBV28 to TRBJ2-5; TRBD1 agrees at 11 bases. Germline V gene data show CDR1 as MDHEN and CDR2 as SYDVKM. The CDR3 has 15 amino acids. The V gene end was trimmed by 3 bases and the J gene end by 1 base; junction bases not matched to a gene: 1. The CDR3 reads CASSFGTGGQETQYF. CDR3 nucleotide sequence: TGTGCCAGCAGTTTCGGGACAGGGGGCCAAGAGACCCAGTACTTC.

CDR3 sequence: CAWSVLTEKSGYGYTF. The CDR3 DNA reads TGTGCCTGGAGTGTACTTACAGAGAAGTCTGGCTATGGCTACACCTTC. J is TRBJ1-2 and V is TRBV30; D is uncertain. Germline lookup yields CDR1 GTSNPN and CDR2 SVGIG (reference sequence). There are 16 residues in the CDR3. V was pared by 0 bases and J by 4 bases, with 18 bases between.

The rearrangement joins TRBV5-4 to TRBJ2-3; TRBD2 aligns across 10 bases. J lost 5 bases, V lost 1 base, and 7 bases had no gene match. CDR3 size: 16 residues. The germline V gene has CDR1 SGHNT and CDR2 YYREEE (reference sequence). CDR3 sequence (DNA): TGTGCCAGCAGCTTGAAGCTAGCGGGGGAGGGAGATACGCAGTATTTT. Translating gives CASSLKLAGEGDTQYF.

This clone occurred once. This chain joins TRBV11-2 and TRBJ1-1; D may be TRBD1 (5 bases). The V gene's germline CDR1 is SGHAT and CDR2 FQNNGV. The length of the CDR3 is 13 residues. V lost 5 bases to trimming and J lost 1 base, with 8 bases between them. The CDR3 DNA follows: TGTGCCAGCAGCCGACAGACGAACACTGAAGCTTTCTTT. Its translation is CASSRQTNTEAFF.

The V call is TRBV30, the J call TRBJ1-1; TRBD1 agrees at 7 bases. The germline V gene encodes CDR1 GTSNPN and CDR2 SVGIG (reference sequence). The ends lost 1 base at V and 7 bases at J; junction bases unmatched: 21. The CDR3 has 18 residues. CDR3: CAWSATGGGQKVLNEAFF. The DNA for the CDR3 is TGTGCCTGGAGTGCGACGGGGGGGGGACAGAAGGTACTAAATGAAGCTTTCTTT. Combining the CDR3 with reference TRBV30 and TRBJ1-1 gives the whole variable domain SQTIHQWPATLVQPVGSPLSLECTVEGTSNPNLYWYRQAAGRGLQLLFYSVGIGQISSEVPQNLSASRPQDRQFILSSKKLLLSDSGFYLCAWSATGGGQKVLNEAFFGQGTRLTVV.

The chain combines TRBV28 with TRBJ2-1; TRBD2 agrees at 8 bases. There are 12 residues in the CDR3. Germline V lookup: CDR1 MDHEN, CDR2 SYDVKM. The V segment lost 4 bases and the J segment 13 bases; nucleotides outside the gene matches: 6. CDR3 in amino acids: CASSSKREFQFF. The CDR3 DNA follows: TGTGCCAGCAGTTCTAAGCGGGAGTTTCAGTTCTTC. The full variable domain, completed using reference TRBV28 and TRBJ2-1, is DVKVTQSSRYLVKRTGEKVFLECVQDMDHENMFWYRQDPGLGLRLIYFSYDVKMKEKGDIPEGYSVSREKKERFSLILESASTNQTSMYLCASSSKREFQFFGPGTRLTVL.

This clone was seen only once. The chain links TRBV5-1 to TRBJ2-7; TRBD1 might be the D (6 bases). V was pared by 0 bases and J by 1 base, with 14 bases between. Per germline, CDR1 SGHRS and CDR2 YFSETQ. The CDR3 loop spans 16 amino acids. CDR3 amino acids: CASSLEGTTLSYEQYF. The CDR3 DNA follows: TGCGCCAGCAGCTTGGAGGGGACAACCCTTTCCTACGAGCAGTACTTC.

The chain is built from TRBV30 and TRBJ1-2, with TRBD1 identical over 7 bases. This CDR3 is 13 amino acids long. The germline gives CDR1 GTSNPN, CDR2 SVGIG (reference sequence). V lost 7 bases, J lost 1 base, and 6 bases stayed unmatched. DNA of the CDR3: TGTGCCTTAGACAGGGCGCATAACTATGGCTACACCTTC. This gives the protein CALDRAHNYGYTF.

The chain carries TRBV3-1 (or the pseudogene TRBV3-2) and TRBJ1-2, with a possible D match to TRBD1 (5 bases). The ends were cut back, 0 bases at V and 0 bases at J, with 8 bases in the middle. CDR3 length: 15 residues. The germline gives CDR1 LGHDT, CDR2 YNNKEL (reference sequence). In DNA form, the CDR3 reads TGTGCCAGCAGCCAAGAAAGGGGCCCTAACTATGGCTACACCTTC. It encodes CASSQERGPNYGYTF.

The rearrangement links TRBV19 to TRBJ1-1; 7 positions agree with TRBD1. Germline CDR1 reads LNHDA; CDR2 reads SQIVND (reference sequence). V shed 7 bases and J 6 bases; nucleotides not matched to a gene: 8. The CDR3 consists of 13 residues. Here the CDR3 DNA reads TGTGCCAGTAATAATCAGGGGGAGGCTGAAGCTTTCTTT. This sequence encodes CASNNQGEAEAFF. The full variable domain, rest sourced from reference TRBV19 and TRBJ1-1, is DGGITQSPKYLFRKEGQNVTLSCEQNLNHDAMYWYRQDPGQGLRLIYYSQIVNDFQKGDIAEGYSVSREKKESFPLTVTSAQKNPTAFYLCASNNQGEAEAFFGQGTRLTVV.

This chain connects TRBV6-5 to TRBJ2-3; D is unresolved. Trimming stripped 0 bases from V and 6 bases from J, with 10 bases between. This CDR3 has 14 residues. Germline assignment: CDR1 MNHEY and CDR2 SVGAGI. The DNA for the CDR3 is TGTGCCAGCAGTTACTCGGAGCTCGCCGATACGCAGTATTTT. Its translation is CASSYSELADTQYF.

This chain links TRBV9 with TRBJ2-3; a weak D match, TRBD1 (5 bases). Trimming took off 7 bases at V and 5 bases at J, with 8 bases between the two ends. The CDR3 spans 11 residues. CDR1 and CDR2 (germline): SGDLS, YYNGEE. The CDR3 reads CASRRGDTQYF. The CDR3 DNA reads TGTGCCAGCCGAAGGGGAGATACGCAGTATTTT.

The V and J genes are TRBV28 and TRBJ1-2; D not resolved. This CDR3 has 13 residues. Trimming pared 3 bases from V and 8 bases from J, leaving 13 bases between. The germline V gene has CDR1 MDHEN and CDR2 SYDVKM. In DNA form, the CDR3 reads TGTGCCAGCAGTTTGCTGCAAAACTTCGGCTACACCTTC. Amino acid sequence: CASSLLQNFGYTF.

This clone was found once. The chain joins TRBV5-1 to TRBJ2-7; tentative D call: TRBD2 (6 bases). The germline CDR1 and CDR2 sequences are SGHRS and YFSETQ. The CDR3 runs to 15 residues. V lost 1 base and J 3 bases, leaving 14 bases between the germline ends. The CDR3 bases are TGCGCCAGCAGCTTGAATGCGGGGCCGTTCTACGAGCAGTACTTC. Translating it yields CASSLNAGPFYEQYF.

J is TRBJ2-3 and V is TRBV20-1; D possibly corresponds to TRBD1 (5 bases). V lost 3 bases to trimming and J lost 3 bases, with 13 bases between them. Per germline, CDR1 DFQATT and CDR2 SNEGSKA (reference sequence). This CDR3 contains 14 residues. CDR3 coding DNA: TGCAGTGCTAGTCCTCAGGGAAGGACAGATACGCAGTATTTT. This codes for CSASPQGRTDTQYF.

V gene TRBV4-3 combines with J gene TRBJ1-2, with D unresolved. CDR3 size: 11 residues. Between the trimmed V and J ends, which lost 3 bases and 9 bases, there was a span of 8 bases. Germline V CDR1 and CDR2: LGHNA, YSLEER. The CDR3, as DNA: TGCGCCAGCAGCCATCCCCCCAGCTACACCTTC. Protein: CASSHPPSYTF.

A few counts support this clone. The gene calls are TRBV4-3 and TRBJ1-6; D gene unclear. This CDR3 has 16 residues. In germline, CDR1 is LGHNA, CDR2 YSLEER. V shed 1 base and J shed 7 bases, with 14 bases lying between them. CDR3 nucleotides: TGCGCCAGCAGCCAAGGCGGGAGTAATCTGAATTCACCCCTCCACTTT. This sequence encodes CASSQGGSNLNSPLHF.

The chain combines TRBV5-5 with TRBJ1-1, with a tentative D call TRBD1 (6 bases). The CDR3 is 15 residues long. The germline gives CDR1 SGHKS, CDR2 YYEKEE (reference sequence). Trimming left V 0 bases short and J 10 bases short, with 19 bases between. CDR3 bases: TGTGCCAGCAGCTTGGCAGAGGGACACCTCCTTGGAGCTTTCTTT. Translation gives CASSLAEGHLLGAFF.

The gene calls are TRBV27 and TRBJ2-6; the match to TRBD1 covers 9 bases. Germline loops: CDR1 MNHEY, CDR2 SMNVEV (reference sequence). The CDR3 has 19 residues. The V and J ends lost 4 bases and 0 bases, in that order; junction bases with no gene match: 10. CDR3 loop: CASSYRATGGSSGANVLTF. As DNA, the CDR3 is TGTGCCAGCAGTTATCGGGCGACAGGGGGATCCTCTGGGGCCAACGTCCTGACTTTC.

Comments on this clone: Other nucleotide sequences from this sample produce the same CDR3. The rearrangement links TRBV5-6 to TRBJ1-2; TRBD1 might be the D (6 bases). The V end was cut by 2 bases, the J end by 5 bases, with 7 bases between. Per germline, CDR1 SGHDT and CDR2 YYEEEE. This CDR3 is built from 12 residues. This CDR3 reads CASSLGGYGYTF. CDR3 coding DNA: TGTGCCAGCAGCTTAGGGGGTTATGGCTACACCTTC.

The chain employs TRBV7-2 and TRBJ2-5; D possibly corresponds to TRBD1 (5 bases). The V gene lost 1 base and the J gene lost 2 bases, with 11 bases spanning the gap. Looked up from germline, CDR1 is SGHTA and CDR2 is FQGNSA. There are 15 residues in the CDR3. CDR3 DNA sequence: TGTGCCAGCAGCTTAGGTTTAAGGGGTCAAGAGACCCAGTACTTC. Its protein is CASSLGLRGQETQYF.